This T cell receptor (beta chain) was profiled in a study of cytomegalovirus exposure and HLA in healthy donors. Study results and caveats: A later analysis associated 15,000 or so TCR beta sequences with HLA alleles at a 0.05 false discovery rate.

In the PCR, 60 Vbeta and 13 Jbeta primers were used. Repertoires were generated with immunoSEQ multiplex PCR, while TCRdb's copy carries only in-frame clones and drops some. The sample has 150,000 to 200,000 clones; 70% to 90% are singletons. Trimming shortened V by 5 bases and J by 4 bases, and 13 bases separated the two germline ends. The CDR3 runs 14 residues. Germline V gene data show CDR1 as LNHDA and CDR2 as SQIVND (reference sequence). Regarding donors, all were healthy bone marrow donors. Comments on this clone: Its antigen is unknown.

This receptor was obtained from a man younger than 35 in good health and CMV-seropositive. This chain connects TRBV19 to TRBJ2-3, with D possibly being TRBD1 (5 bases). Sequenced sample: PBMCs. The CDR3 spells CASSQSRVADTQYF. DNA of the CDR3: TGTGCCAGTAGTCAGAGCAGGGTAGCAGATACGCAGTATTTT. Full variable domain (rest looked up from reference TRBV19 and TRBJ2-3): DGGITQSPKYLFRKEGQNVTLSCEQNLNHDAMYWYRQDPGQGLRLIYYSQIVNDFQKGDIAEGYSVSREKKESFPLTVTSAQKNPTAFYLCASSQSRVADTQYFGPGTRLTVL.